This section outlines one TCR beta chain sequence together with its context. Its antigen remains unidentified. This table comes from immunoSEQ multiplex PCR, and its TCRdb copy is limited to in-frame clones, with some not included. The repertoire holds about 14,000 clones, with 85% to 95% as singletons. The entry originates in a study of T cell clonotyping in hematopoietic cell transplantation. The V segment lost 6 bases and the J segment 3 bases; nucleotides outside the gene matches: 9. CDR3 length equals 16 residues. Germline-derived CDR1 and CDR2 are LNHDA and SQIVND (reference sequence). Findings and limits, study-wide: Pathologically expanded recipient clonotypes increased progressively from day 30 to day 180 as diversity fell. Higher Inverse Simpson Index values in graft donor and pretransplant recipient predicted broader posttransplant TCR diversity. Few recipient clonotypes overlapped donors; over 95% were de novo at given depth.

The sequences come from PBMCs, collected 30 days after allogeneic stem cell transplant. The receptor was isolated from a male patient aged 55-69 years who had an allogeneic stem cell transplant from an unrelated donor, so the T cells may come from the graft donor. Some clones in this sample may be carry-over from other donors' samples. V usage is TRBV19 and J usage is TRBJ2-1, with TRBD1 matching 9 bases. This CDR3 is CASRTSGTGNYNEQFF. In nucleotides, the CDR3 is TGTGCCAGTAGAACTTCCGGGACAGGGAACTACAATGAGCAGTTCTTC. Combining the CDR3 with reference TRBV19 and TRBJ2-1 gives the whole variable domain DGGITQSPKYLFRKEGQNVTLSCEQNLNHDAMYWYRQDPGQGLRLIYYSQIVNDFQKGDIAEGYSVSREKKESFPLTVTSAQKNPTAFYLCASRTSGTGNYNEQFFGPGTRLTVL.